Shown below are 31 T cell receptor beta chains from a single sample sequenced in a study of T-cell reconstitution after alpha-beta-depleted transplantation in children. This sample's TCRbeta library carried unique molecular identifier barcodes. MiXCR, run by TCRdb on the PCR reads, gives a single entry per CDR3 protein. The sample records about 540,000 distinct CDR3 sequences, around 16% being singletons. Sample: PBMCs from the stem cell graft donor, taken from the stem cell graft. The source of these receptors is a human donor who donated a stem cell graft to a child with acute lymphoblastic leukemia.

This rearrangement joins TRBV29-1 to TRBJ2-1; 7 positions agree with TRBD2. Germline assignment: CDR1 SQVTM and CDR2 ANQGSEA. The CDR3 sequence is 16 residues long. Germline trimming cut 0 bases from V and 0 bases from J; bases unmatched to any gene: 5. In DNA, the CDR3 is TGCAGCGTTGAAGAACTAGCGCTGTCCTCCTACAATGAGCAGTTCTTC. Translated, it gives CSVEELALSSYNEQFF.

This clonotype came up a few times. The chain combines TRBV5-1 with TRBJ1-1; 11 positions match TRBD1. With V trimmed by 2 bases and J by 5 bases, 8 bases remained unmatched. The CDR3 sequence is 16 residues long. Looked up from germline, CDR1 is SGHRS and CDR2 is YFSETQ. The CDR3 region is CASSFAQGTGGTEAFF. The DNA of the CDR3 is TGCGCCAGCAGCTTTGCTCAAGGGACAGGGGGAACTGAAGCTTTCTTT. Filled out from reference TRBV5-1 and TRBJ1-1, the complete variable domain reads KAGVTQTPRYLIKTRGQQVTLSCSPISGHRSVSWYQQTPGQGLQFLFEYFSETQRNKGNFPGRFSGRQFSNSRSEMNVSTLELGDSALYLCASSFAQGTGGTEAFFGQGTRLTVV.

The gene calls are TRBV5-1 and TRBJ2-7; TRBD1 matches 10 bases. The CDR3 extends over 14 amino acids. Unmatched junction bases numbered 5, after V lost 4 bases and J lost 4 bases. From germline, CDR1 is SGHRS and CDR2 YFSETQ. The CDR3 sequence: CASSGGQGLYEQYF. The CDR3 DNA sequence: TGCGCCAGCAGCGGGGGACAGGGGTTGTACGAGCAGTACTTC.

CDR3 in DNA: TGCGCCAGCAGCTTGCAAACAGGCGGCAATGAGCAGTTCTTC. It codes for CASSLQTGGNEQFF. The V gene is TRBV5-1, the J gene TRBJ2-1, with TRBD1 as a possible D gene (5 bases). CDR3 length: 14 amino acids. Germline-derived CDR1 and CDR2 are SGHRS and YFSETQ. The V end lost 1 base, the J end lost 6 bases, and 11 bases lay between the germline ends.

V and J are TRBV27 and TRBJ2-7; no reliable D call. The germline gives CDR1 MNHEY, CDR2 SMNVEV (reference sequence). Trimming pared 6 bases from V and 4 bases from J, leaving 13 bases between. The CDR3 is made up of 13 amino acids. CDR3 in DNA: TGTGCCAGCAGATATGGGCCTGCTTACGAGCAGTACTTC. Translation: CASRYGPAYEQYF.

This clonotype was counted ten times or more. The chain combines TRBV29-1 with TRBJ1-1; 7 bases align to TRBD1. The CDR3 runs to 13 residues. Trimming at V came to 4 bases and at J to 4 bases, leaving 6 bases not matched to a gene. Germline CDR1 SQVTM, CDR2 ANQGSEA. This CDR3 is CSVGRGLGTEAFF. The CDR3 bases are TGCAGCGTTGGCAGGGGGTTGGGCACTGAAGCTTTCTTT.

This clonotype occurred many times. V and J are TRBV3-1 and TRBJ2-1; 7 nucleotides align to TRBD2. This CDR3 contains 15 residues. The V and J ends lost 6 bases and 2 bases, in that order; junction bases with no gene match: 7. Germline V gene lookup returns CDR1 LGHDT and CDR2 YNNKEL (reference sequence). CDR3 nucleotide sequence: TGTGCCAGCAGTCCAGCGGGAAACCCCTACAATGAGCAGTTCTTC. Translating it yields CASSPAGNPYNEQFF.

This clonotype has only a few counts. V and J are TRBV5-6 and TRBJ1-1; a weak D match, TRBD1 (5 bases). V lost 5 bases and J lost 4, with 18 bases in between. Looked up from germline, CDR1 is SGHDT and CDR2 is YYEEEE. This CDR3 region has 15 residues. CDR3 amino acids: CASSRGGRGATEAFF. CDR3 sequence (DNA): TGTGCCAGCAGTCGTGGGGGAAGAGGGGCCACTGAAGCTTTCTTT. Drawing the rest from reference TRBV5-6 and TRBJ1-1, the complete variable domain is DAGVTQSPTHLIKTRGQQVTLRCSPKSGHDTVSWYQQALGQGPQFIFQYYEEEERQRGNFPDRFSGHQFPNYSSELNVNALLLGDSALYLCASSRGGRGATEAFFGQGTRLTVV.

The sample holds a few counts of this clonotype. The chain combines TRBV11-2 with TRBJ2-1; D is unclear. The germline CDR1 and CDR2 sequences are SGHAT and FQNNGV. Trimming removed 0 bases from V and 0 bases from J, with 12 bases in between. The CDR3 loop spans 17 amino acids. The CDR3 DNA follows: TGTGCCAGCAGCTTAGAATCTTGGCTTAGCTCCTACAATGAGCAGTTCTTC. Translated, it gives CASSLESWLSSYNEQFF.

The chain employs TRBV20-1 and TRBJ2-5; D is ambiguous. The germline CDR1 and CDR2 sequences are DFQATT and SNEGSKA (reference sequence). CDR3 size: 15 residues. Trimming removed 1 base at V and 1 base at J, with 13 bases between. CDR3 protein: CSARVGRPSQETQYF. For the CDR3, the DNA is TGCAGTGCTAGAGTGGGCAGGCCGAGCCAAGAGACCCAGTACTTC.

This clonotype appeared a few times. The gene calls are TRBV5-1 and TRBJ2-5; TRBD2 aligns across 11 bases. CDR1 SGHRS and CDR2 YFSETQ come from the germline V gene. The CDR3 has 17 residues. With V trimmed by 4 bases and J by 1 base, 9 bases remained unmatched. CDR3 residues: CASSRTGTSGSQETQYF. Written as DNA, the CDR3 is TGCGCCAGCAGCCGTACCGGGACTAGCGGATCCCAAGAGACCCAGTACTTC. Combining the CDR3 with reference TRBV5-1 and TRBJ2-5 gives the whole variable domain KAGVTQTPRYLIKTRGQQVTLSCSPISGHRSVSWYQQTPGQGLQFLFEYFSETQRNKGNFPGRFSGRQFSNSRSEMNVSTLELGDSALYLCASSRTGTSGSQETQYFGPGTRLLVL.

The table lists this clonotype with a count of one. The chain joins TRBV7-9 to TRBJ1-2; D ambiguous. CDR1 is SEHNR and CDR2 is FQNEAQ in the germline V gene (reference sequence). The germline V and J ends were trimmed by 4 bases and 6 bases, with 12 bases remaining between them. The CDR3 is 13 residues long. In DNA, the CDR3 is TGTGCCAGCAGCTGGAGCCGAAACAATGGCTACACCTTC. This translates into CASSWSRNNGYTF.

This clonotype was recorded only once. The chain recombines TRBV20-1 with TRBJ2-1; D unresolved. The V gene lost 0 bases and the J gene lost 4 bases, with 13 bases spanning the gap. Germline V lookup: CDR1 DFQATT, CDR2 SNEGSKA (reference sequence). The CDR3 has 15 residues. For the CDR3, the DNA is TGCAGTGCTAGAGATCGAGAAGGCTGGTACAATGAGCAGTTCTTC. As protein: CSARDREGWYNEQFF.

The CDR3 DNA reads as TGCAGTGCTAGAGATTGGTCGGGGGAGGGCGGGGATGAGCAGTTCTTC. Translated, it gives CSARDWSGEGGDEQFF. The chain couples TRBV20-1 to TRBJ2-1, with 7 bases lining up with TRBD2. The V and J ends lost 0 bases and 8 bases, in that order; junction bases with no gene match: 13. This CDR3 region has 16 residues. The germline gives CDR1 DFQATT, CDR2 SNEGSKA (reference sequence).

In its sample, this clonotype was seen a few times. The J gene is TRBJ2-5, the V gene TRBV20-1; 14 nucleotides align to TRBD2. Germline V gene sequence: CDR1 DFQATT, CDR2 SNEGSKA (reference sequence). The V and J ends lost 1 base and 1 base, in that order; junction bases with no gene match: 8. CDR3 length: 18 amino acids. CDR3 sequence: CSARAVWGTSGSQETQYF. CDR3 DNA: TGCAGTGCTAGAGCCGTATGGGGGACTAGCGGGAGCCAAGAGACCCAGTACTTC.

The chain recombines TRBV7-8 with TRBJ2-1, with 11 bases identical to TRBD2. This CDR3 is 18 amino acids long. Germline V gene data show CDR1 as SGHVS and CDR2 as FQNEAQ. Trimming removed 0 bases from V and 7 bases from J; junction bases left unmatched: 11. The CDR3 here is CASSLAHLAGGRGNEQFF. DNA of the CDR3: TGTGCCAGCAGCTTAGCGCATCTAGCGGGAGGCCGAGGAAATGAGCAGTTCTTC.

The sample holds a few counts of this clonotype. This chain connects TRBV15 to TRBJ2-7; 8 nucleotides align to TRBD1. Germline V gene lookup returns CDR1 LNHNV and CDR2 YYDKDF (reference sequence). After removal of 1 base from V and 4 bases from J, the junction contained 6 bases not matched to a gene. The length of the CDR3 is 15 residues. CDR3 DNA: TGTGCCACCAGCAGAGTCGTGACAGGGGCGTACGAGCAGTACTTC. It codes for CATSRVVTGAYEQYF.

The rearrangement joins TRBV11-2 to TRBJ2-5; a weak D match, TRBD1 (5 bases). Germline loops: CDR1 SGHAT, CDR2 FQNNGV. The CDR3 sequence is 14 residues long. The V gene lost 7 bases and the J gene lost 2 bases, with 14 bases spanning the gap. CDR3 DNA: TGTGCCAGCAAGACAGCGCAACTTCAAGAGACCCAGTACTTC. Its protein is CASKTAQLQETQYF.

This chain uses TRBV5-1 with TRBJ1-4, with D uncertain. The CDR3 spans 13 residues. V dropped 4 bases and J dropped 3 bases, with 7 bases sitting between them. From germline, CDR1 is SGHRS and CDR2 YFSETQ. The CDR3 loop is CASSGVPNEKLFF. CDR3 coding DNA: TGCGCCAGCAGCGGGGTACCTAATGAAAAACTGTTTTTT. Full variable domain (remainder filled in from reference TRBV5-1 and TRBJ1-4): KAGVTQTPRYLIKTRGQQVTLSCSPISGHRSVSWYQQTPGQGLQFLFEYFSETQRNKGNFPGRFSGRQFSNSRSEMNVSTLELGDSALYLCASSGVPNEKLFFGSGTQLSVL.

The rearrangement uses TRBV18 and TRBJ2-3; 7 bases fit TRBD2. Germline V CDR1 and CDR2: KGHSH, LQKENI. The CDR3 runs 17 residues. V was pared by 2 bases and J by 2 bases, with 10 bases of the junction left unmatched. The CDR3 DNA is TGTGCCAGCTCACCAATCCCCCCTAGCGGCTCCACAGATACGCAGTATTTT. Translation: CASSPIPPSGSTDTQYF.

This clonotype was detected a few times. The J gene is TRBJ1-4, the V gene TRBV4-2; 9 bases line up with TRBD1. Germline CDR1 reads LGHNA; CDR2 reads YNFKEQ. The CDR3 runs to 20 residues. V trimming: 4 bases; J trimming: 0 bases; junction bases outside the gene matches: 15. The CDR3 spells CASSRLLGTGSYATNEKLFF. In nucleotides, the CDR3 is TGTGCCAGCAGCCGCCTGTTAGGGACAGGGTCGTATGCAACTAATGAAAAACTGTTTTTT.

This clonotype was detected only a few times. The chain carries TRBV5-1 and TRBJ2-3; TRBD2 agrees at 11 bases. The CDR3 is 20 residues long. V lost 3 bases, J lost 2 bases, and 17 bases stayed unmatched. Germline values: CDR1 SGHRS, CDR2 YFSETQ. The CDR3 reads CASSSFLLAGGSTSTDTQYF. CDR3 sequence (DNA): TGCGCCAGCAGCTCATTCCTGCTAGCGGGAGGCTCTACGTCCACAGATACGCAGTATTTT.

The rearrangement uses TRBV5-1 and TRBJ2-5; 7 bases match TRBD2. This CDR3 has 14 residues. The junction had 7 bases not matched to a gene; V was cut back by 0 bases and J by 8 bases. Germline loops: CDR1 SGHRS, CDR2 YFSETQ. The CDR3 is CASSLAASGATQYF. The CDR3 DNA reads TGCGCCAGCAGCTTGGCGGCCAGCGGGGCCACCCAGTACTTC. The full variable domain, its missing parts supplied by reference TRBV5-1 and TRBJ2-5, is KAGVTQTPRYLIKTRGQQVTLSCSPISGHRSVSWYQQTPGQGLQFLFEYFSETQRNKGNFPGRFSGRQFSNSRSEMNVSTLELGDSALYLCASSLAASGATQYFGPGTRLLVL.

This clonotype has ten or more counts. This chain uses TRBV12-3 or TRBV12-4 with TRBJ2-7; D remains unclear. This CDR3 region has 12 residues. Between the trimmed V and J ends, which lost 6 bases and 3 bases, there was a span of 9 bases. The CDR3 nucleotides are TGTGCCAGCAGCCCACTCTACTACGAGCAGTACTTC. Amino acids: CASSPLYYEQYF.

This clonotype was observed a handful of times. This chain connects TRBV18 to TRBJ1-1, with TRBD1 identical over 8 bases. Losses at the gene ends were 2 bases for V and 5 bases for J; bases not matched to a gene: 10. The germline V gene has CDR1 KGHSH and CDR2 LQKENI. This CDR3 is built from 16 residues. CDR3 amino acids: CASSPILGQGATEAFF. Here the CDR3 DNA reads TGTGCCAGCTCACCAATTCTTGGACAGGGAGCGACTGAAGCTTTCTTT.

This clonotype was counted a single time. This chain connects TRBV20-1 to TRBJ2-1; TRBD2 is a possible D gene (6 bases). This CDR3 has 17 amino acids. The V gene's germline CDR1 is DFQATT and CDR2 SNEGSKA (reference sequence). The CDR3 reads CCAAGDLPRISYNEQFF. Here the CDR3 DNA reads TGCTGCGCTGCCGGGGACTTGCCCCGGATTTCCTACAATGAGCAGTTCTTC.

This clonotype was found a few times. The chain recombines TRBV5-1 with TRBJ2-7, with 10 bases identical to TRBD1. The CDR3 has 15 residues. Germline V CDR1 and CDR2: SGHRS, YFSETQ. V gave up 4 bases and J gave up 1 base; unmatched junction bases: 5. This chain's CDR3 is CASSVPGQGSYEQYF. The CDR3 nucleotides are TGCGCCAGCAGCGTACCGGGACAGGGGTCCTACGAGCAGTACTTC.

This sequence joins TRBV18 and TRBJ2-7, with D possibly called TRBD1 or TRBD2 (5 bases each). The CDR3 totals 13 residues. Germline V CDR1 and CDR2: KGHSH, LQKENI. V shed 3 bases and J shed 3 bases, with 9 bases lying between them. As DNA, the CDR3 is TGTGCCAGCTCACCTGTGAGGGGCTACGAGCAGTACTTC. Its translation is CASSPVRGYEQYF.

This chain joins TRBV2 and TRBJ2-3; 12 bases align to TRBD2. The CDR3 loop spans 19 amino acids. Losses at the gene ends were 5 bases for V and 4 bases for J; bases not matched to a gene: 16. Germline CDR1 and CDR2: SNHLY and FYNNEI. CDR3 sequence (DNA): TGTGCCAGCAGTTTAATCGGCCGACTAGCGGGAGTTGGTGCAGATACGCAGTATTTT. It is translated as CASSLIGRLAGVGADTQYF. Full variable domain (missing parts from reference TRBV2 and TRBJ2-3): EPEVTQTPSHQVTQMGQEVILRCVPISNHLYFYWYRQILGQKVEFLVSFYNNEISEKSEIFDDQFSVERPDGSNFTLKIRSTKLEDSAMYFCASSLIGRLAGVGADTQYFGPGTRLTVL.

This clonotype was found a few times. The rearrangement uses TRBV20-1 and TRBJ2-3; 7 bases are shared with TRBD2. The germline gives CDR1 DFQATT, CDR2 SNEGSKA (reference sequence). V shed 2 bases, J shed 2 bases, and the junction held 10 bases outside the gene matches. This CDR3 contains 16 residues. CDR3 residues: CSARPIGGRNTDTQYF. CDR3 in DNA: TGCAGTGCTAGACCCATCGGGGGGAGGAACACAGATACGCAGTATTTT.

In DNA form, the CDR3 reads TGCGCCAGCAGCTTGGGGGTTGGGGCCAACGTCCTGACTTTC. This translates into CASSLGVGANVLTF. The J gene is TRBJ2-6, the V gene TRBV5-1; D unclear. Trimming cost V 0 bases and J 3 bases, with 4 bases left between them. This CDR3 region has 14 residues. The germline gives CDR1 SGHRS, CDR2 YFSETQ.